Presented here are 5 T cell receptor beta chains from one specimen sequenced in a study of identical twins. TCRdb fed the 5' RACE reads into MiXCR, producing one record per CDR3 protein. Among some 1,700,000 distinct CDR3 sequences listed, around a third were seen once. Sequencing was performed on cord blood. The receptors stem from a newborn girl in good health.

This rearrangement joins TRBV30 to TRBJ2-1; D is possibly TRBD1 (6 bases). Germline V gene sequence: CDR1 GTSNPN, CDR2 SVGIG (reference sequence). Trimming pared 0 bases from V and 3 bases from J, leaving 15 bases between. This CDR3 contains 16 residues. CDR3 region: CAWSVKIPGHYNEQFF. DNA of the CDR3: TGTGCCTGGAGTGTTAAAATACCGGGACACTACAATGAGCAGTTCTTC.

This clonotype was detected ten times or more. This chain connects TRBV12-3 or TRBV12-4 to TRBJ1-2, with 7 bases lining up with TRBD1. With 4 bases clipped from V and 6 bases from J, the junction kept 5 bases outside the gene matches. The CDR3 length is 13 residues. CDR3 bases: TGTGCCAGCAGTTCCCCCACAGGGGATGGCTACACCTTC. It yields the protein CASSSPTGDGYTF.

This clonotype was detected ten times or more. The chain is built from TRBV20-1 and TRBJ1-5; D remains ambiguous. CDR1 is DFQATT, CDR2 SNEGSKA, per germline (reference sequence). V lost 0 bases and J 2 bases, leaving 8 bases between the germline ends. The CDR3 totals 14 residues. The CDR3 region is CSAREGRGNQPQHF. CDR3 bases: TGCAGTGCTAGAGAGGGGAGGGGCAATCAGCCCCAGCATTTT.

There are a few counts of this clonotype. The CDR3, as DNA: TGTGCCAGCTCACCAGCCATAGCATCCGGAGGCCTCTTAGGAGATACGCAGTATTTT. This gives the protein CASSPAIASGGLLGDTQYF. The V gene is TRBV18, the J gene TRBJ2-3; possibly TRBD2 for D (5 bases). The CDR3 length is 19 residues. Germline V gives CDR1 KGHSH, CDR2 LQKENI. Trimming removed 2 bases from V and 5 bases from J, with 26 bases in between. Combining the CDR3 with reference TRBV18 and TRBJ2-3 gives the whole variable domain NAGVMQNPRHLVRRRGQEARLRCSPMKGHSHVYWYRQLPEEGLKFMVYLQKENIIDESGMPKERFSAEFPKEGPSILRIQQVVRGDSAAYFCASSPAIASGGLLGDTQYFGPGTRLTVL.

The rearrangement joins TRBV6-1 to TRBJ2-1; 7 bases agree with TRBD2. V dropped 7 bases and J dropped 0; count of bases not matched to a gene: 3. The CDR3 is 14 residues long. Germline CDR1 reads MNHNS; CDR2 reads SASEGT. The chain's CDR3 is CASMSGNSYNEQFF. The CDR3, as DNA: TGTGCCAGCATGAGCGGGAACTCCTACAATGAGCAGTTCTTC.